The 25 T cell receptor beta chains below were found in one sample sequenced in a study of T cells in Graves' hyperthyroidism and ophthalmopathy. TCR beta CDR3 regions were amplified from RNA. HTBI primers drove first-round RT-PCR of the TCR CDR3. TCRdb processed the multiplex PCR reads anew with MiXCR; each CDR3 protein has one entry. This sample has about 570,000 distinct CDR3 sequences, with 13% to 15% found just once. The specimen was blood. Every receptor here comes from a woman aged 40 to 55 with Graves' hyperthyroidism.

The sample holds many counts of this clonotype. V is TRBV5-1 and J is TRBJ2-1; D is unresolved. The CDR3 extends over 14 amino acids. V was pared by 0 bases and J by 2 bases, with 6 bases between. Germline CDR1 and CDR2: SGHRS and YFSETQ. The CDR3 nucleotides are TGCGCCAGCAGCTTGGAGGGTACCTACAATGAGCAGTTCTTC. Translated, it gives CASSLEGTYNEQFF.

This clonotype came up many times. The chain uses TRBV12-3 or TRBV12-4 and TRBJ2-2; no definite D call. CDR3 size: 15 residues. V was cut by 5 bases and J by 5 bases, with 15 bases left in between. This CDR3 is CASSQQSLGTGELFF. The CDR3 nucleotides read TGTGCCAGCAGTCAACAATCGTTGGGTACCGGGGAGCTGTTTTTT.

CDR3 in amino acids: CASRDGSMGEKLFF. CDR3 nucleotide sequence: TGTGCCAGCAGGGATGGTTCAATGGGTGAAAAACTGTTTTTT. The rearrangement uses TRBV6-1 and TRBJ1-4; D remains ambiguous. The CDR3 is 14 residues long. The germline V and J ends were trimmed by 6 bases and 7 bases, with 15 bases remaining between them. CDR1 and CDR2 (germline): MNHNS, SASEGT.

In this sample, this clonotype turned up many times. The J gene is TRBJ1-3, the V gene TRBV12-3 or TRBV12-4; D remains ambiguous. The V gene lost 6 bases and the J gene lost 3 bases, with 12 bases spanning the gap. This CDR3 contains 14 residues. CDR3 nucleotide sequence: TGTGCCAGCAGCCCCCGTACGGGTGGAAACACCATATATTTT. This sequence encodes CASSPRTGGNTIYF.

There are many counts of this clonotype. The rearrangement uses TRBV27 and TRBJ1-6, with no clear D. The V end lost 6 bases, the J end lost 8 bases, and 20 bases lay between the germline ends. This CDR3 region has 16 residues. CDR1 and CDR2 from the germline V gene are MNHEY and SMNVEV (reference sequence). The CDR3 loop is CASRDTFNNLYSPLHF. The DNA of the CDR3 is TGTGCCAGCAGGGATACCTTCAATAACCTCTATTCACCCCTCCACTTT.

This clonotype was observed a few times. This sequence joins TRBV2 and TRBJ2-2; 7 bases agree with TRBD1. Germline V gene data show CDR1 as SNHLY and CDR2 as FYNNEI. This CDR3 comprises 16 residues. Losses at the gene ends were 6 bases for V and 0 bases for J; bases not matched to a gene: 7. CDR3 residues: CASSPGQIANTGELFF. The DNA for the CDR3 is TGTGCCAGCAGCCCGGGACAGATCGCGAACACCGGGGAGCTGTTTTTT.

This clonotype came up a few times. This sequence joins TRBV19 and TRBJ2-5; D ambiguous. The CDR3 is 13 residues long. Germline loops: CDR1 LNHDA, CDR2 SQIVND (reference sequence). V gave up 6 bases and J gave up 4 bases, with 12 bases separating them. CDR3 protein: CASRRTIGETQYF. The CDR3 DNA sequence: TGTGCCAGTAGACGGACCATTGGAGAGACCCAGTACTTC.

As concerns this clonotype: This could be a read error, since a much larger clone is one nucleotide away. The gene calls are TRBV27 and TRBJ2-7; 8 bases agree with TRBD1. Germline loops: CDR1 MNHEY, CDR2 SMNVEV (reference sequence). The CDR3 loop spans 13 amino acids. The trim removed 3 bases at V and 7 bases at J, leaving 5 bases unmatched. CDR3 in amino acids: CASSFEQGDEQYF. The CDR3 DNA is TGTGCCAGCAGTTTTGAACAGGGGGATGAGCAGTACTTC.

Many counts were recorded for this clonotype. This chain connects TRBV5-1 to TRBJ2-1; 11 nucleotides align to TRBD2. The CDR3 length is 15 residues. Germline-derived CDR1 and CDR2 are SGHRS and YFSETQ. Unmatched junction bases numbered 4, after V lost 6 bases and J lost 2 bases. The CDR3 protein is CASTLAGGTYNEQFF. The CDR3 nucleotides read TGCGCCAGCACCCTAGCGGGAGGCACCTACAATGAGCAGTTCTTC. Looking up the rest from reference TRBV5-1 and TRBJ2-1 gives the full variable domain: KAGVTQTPRYLIKTRGQQVTLSCSPISGHRSVSWYQQTPGQGLQFLFEYFSETQRNKGNFPGRFSGRQFSNSRSEMNVSTLELGDSALYLCASTLAGGTYNEQFFGPGTRLTVL.

This clonotype was found many times. The chain uses TRBV20-1 and TRBJ2-7; D may be TRBD2 (6 bases). The CDR3 has 14 residues. Germline V CDR1 and CDR2: DFQATT, SNEGSKA (reference sequence). The V gene lost 6 bases and the J gene lost 0 bases, with 15 bases spanning the gap. This CDR3 is CSAGGSGSSYEQYF. CDR3 DNA: TGCAGTGCGGGCGGTAGCGGTAGCTCCTACGAGCAGTACTTC.

Many counts were recorded for this clonotype. The DNA for the CDR3 is TGCAGCGTCATTCCCAGGGAGCGCACTGAAGCTTTCTTT. It codes for CSVIPRERTEAFF. The chain combines TRBV29-1 with TRBJ1-1; the D gene is possibly TRBD1 (5 bases). The CDR3 totals 13 residues. From germline, CDR1 is SQVTM and CDR2 ANQGSEA. With 6 bases removed from V and 4 bases from J, the gap between germline ends came to 15 bases.

This clonotype was recorded many times. DNA for the CDR3: TGTGCCAGCAGTATCCGGGACTTGTCGGGTAATGAGCAGTTCTTC. Translated, it gives CASSIRDLSGNEQFF. The genes are TRBV27 and TRBJ2-1, with D possibly being TRBD2 (6 bases). CDR1 is MNHEY and CDR2 is SMNVEV in the germline V gene (reference sequence). Trimming shortened V by 5 bases and J by 7 bases, and 18 bases separated the two germline ends. The CDR3 is made up of 15 amino acids.

At least ten counts were recorded for this clonotype. V and J are TRBV6-1 and TRBJ2-3; 7 bases match TRBD1. The CDR3 is 15 amino acids. J was trimmed by 4 bases and V by 5 bases; bases with no gene match: 9. CDR1 is MNHNS, CDR2 SASEGT, per germline. CDR3 in DNA: TGTGCCAGCAGTCTACAGGGGAAGTACGCAGATACGCAGTATTTT. It specifies CASSLQGKYADTQYF.

The chain carries TRBV28 and TRBJ2-5, with TRBD2 matching 7 bases. This CDR3 is 14 amino acids long. Germline V gene lookup returns CDR1 MDHEN and CDR2 SYDVKM. V lost 4 bases and J lost 2; bases outside the gene matches: 4. DNA for the CDR3: TGTGCCAGCAGTTCCTCTAGCGGTCAAGAGACCCAGTACTTC. Translation gives CASSSSSGQETQYF. Together with reference TRBV28 and TRBJ2-5, the CDR3 gives the full variable domain: DVKVTQSSRYLVKRTGEKVFLECVQDMDHENMFWYRQDPGLGLRLIYFSYDVKMKEKGDIPEGYSVSREKKERFSLILESASTNQTSMYLCASSSSSGQETQYFGPGTRLLVL.

This clonotype was picked up many times. This chain joins TRBV11-2 and TRBJ1-6; 7 bases line up with TRBD1. V dropped 2 bases and J dropped 0; count of bases not matched to a gene: 4. CDR3 length: 17 amino acids. CDR1 SGHAT and CDR2 FQNNGV come from the germline V gene. The chain's CDR3 is CASSLSTGSSYNSPLHF. CDR3 DNA: TGTGCCAGCAGCTTATCGACAGGGAGCTCCTATAATTCACCCCTCCACTTT.

This clonotype was seen many times. V usage is TRBV28 and J usage is TRBJ2-3; 9 bases agree with TRBD2. The CDR3 spans 12 residues. Per the germline V gene, CDR1 is MDHEN and CDR2 is SYDVKM. Trimming removed 7 bases from V and 7 bases from J; junction bases left unmatched: 3. The CDR3 sequence is CASKTSGNTQYF. The CDR3, as DNA: TGTGCCAGCAAGACTAGCGGAAATACGCAGTATTTT.

This clonotype has a count of ten or more. J is TRBJ1-1 and V is TRBV6-1, with TRBD1 matching over 7 bases. V lost 6 bases to trimming and J lost 0 bases; unmatched junction nucleotides: 16. Germline V gene sequence: CDR1 MNHNS, CDR2 SASEGT. The CDR3 sequence is 18 residues long. The CDR3 DNA reads TGTGCCAGCAGGCACTCCGAGGGGGCTATGTTGATGAACACTGAAGCTTTCTTT. This encodes CASRHSEGAMLMNTEAFF.

This clonotype showed up many times. The chain is built from TRBV7-8 and TRBJ2-7; D is ambiguous. With 4 bases removed from V and 5 bases from J, the gap between germline ends came to 12 bases. In germline, CDR1 is SGHVS, CDR2 FQNEAQ. CDR3 length: 13 amino acids. The CDR3 spells CASSSRLDDEQYF. Written as DNA, the CDR3 is TGTGCCAGCAGCTCCCGATTGGATGACGAGCAGTACTTC.

This clonotype was seen ten or more times. This chain links TRBV28 with TRBJ2-1, with a tentative D call TRBD2 (5 bases). The CDR3 contains 16 residues. The germline V gene encodes CDR1 MDHEN and CDR2 SYDVKM. V was clipped by 6 bases and J by 3 bases, with 18 bases between them. The CDR3 loop is CASSPAKRQIYNEQFF. CDR3 bases: TGTGCCAGCAGCCCCGCGAAGCGGCAGATCTACAATGAGCAGTTCTTC.

Ten or more counts support this clonotype. The gene calls are TRBV6-1 and TRBJ1-5; a possible D gene is TRBD1 (5 bases). CDR1 is MNHNS and CDR2 is SASEGT in the germline V gene. CDR3 length: 16 amino acids. Deletions cut 5 bases from V and 7 bases from J, with 21 bases between. The DNA for the CDR3 is TGTGCCAGCAGTCCCCAAAGAGGGGTGGTAGAGCAGCCCCAGCATTTT. Protein: CASSPQRGVVEQPQHF.

This clonotype was counted ten times or more. The rearrangement joins TRBV30 to TRBJ2-7; D is undetermined. Germline V CDR1 and CDR2: GTSNPN, SVGIG (reference sequence). V was pared by 0 bases and J by 0 bases, with 3 bases between. This CDR3 has 12 amino acids. CDR3 sequence (DNA): TGTGCCTGGAGTGTGAGCTCCTACGAGCAGTACTTC. Translating gives CAWSVSSYEQYF.

The chain is built from TRBV20-1 and TRBJ2-1; TRBD1 or TRBD2 may be the D gene (5 bases each). The CDR3 length is 13 residues. V gave up 5 bases and J gave up 4 bases, with 12 bases separating them. Germline V gene data show CDR1 as DFQATT and CDR2 as SNEGSKA (reference sequence). The CDR3 bases are TGCAGTGCTCGAGGGGCAGTATACAATGAGCAGTTCTTC. This translates into CSARGAVYNEQFF.

This chain uses TRBV6-1 with TRBJ2-1; 9 nucleotides match TRBD2. Germline V gene data show CDR1 as MNHNS and CDR2 as SASEGT. V lost 2 bases and J lost 0; bases outside the gene matches: 2. The CDR3 sequence is 16 residues long. The CDR3 nucleotides read TGTGCCAGCAGTGAATTTAGCGGGGGCTCCTACAATGAGCAGTTCTTC. It yields the protein CASSEFSGGSYNEQFF.

This clonotype was seen ten or more times. This chain uses TRBV3-1 with TRBJ2-2; TRBD1 is a possible D gene (6 bases). The length of the CDR3 is 17 residues. CDR1 LGHDT and CDR2 YNNKEL come from the germline V gene (reference sequence). Trimming stripped 1 base from V and 1 base from J, with 13 bases between. The CDR3 DNA is TGTGCCAGCAGCCAAGTGAGGGGGATATTGAACACCGGGGAGCTGTTTTTT. It is translated as CASSQVRGILNTGELFF.

This clonotype was counted at least ten times. The chain is built from TRBV29-1 and TRBJ2-1; the match to TRBD2 covers 8 bases. The CDR3 is 14 amino acids. The V gene end was trimmed by 4 bases and the J gene end by 6 bases; junction bases not matched to a gene: 8. The V gene's germline CDR1 is SQVTM and CDR2 ANQGSEA. The DNA of the CDR3 is TGCAGCGTTGGAGCGGGAGTGAGTCCCAATGAGCAGTTCTTC. It encodes CSVGAGVSPNEQFF.